The entry below describes one T cell receptor beta chain. Losses at the gene ends were 5 bases for V and 3 bases for J; bases not matched to a gene: 10. Germline loops: CDR1 SGHAT, CDR2 FQNNGV. The length of the CDR3 is 16 residues. Per the original methods: Reference gene primer amplification in the assay estimated nucleated cell counts. The assay was immunoSEQ multiplex PCR, and TCRdb's table has in-frame clones only and misses some. That table furnishes V, J and clone size, whereas the DNA furnished D and trimming. The sample includes more than 70,000 clones, about three quarters seen only once; the top ten take more than 9%. The data were taken from a study of blood T cell repertoires in COVID-19. Study background: Samples representing acute and convalescent COVID-19 were sourced from the United States, Italy and Spain. T cells, B-cell-depleted T cells, or PBMCs provided the cDNA or gDNA that served as material.

V is TRBV11-2 and J is TRBJ2-4; 7 bases line up with TRBD1. This TCR was recovered from a human donor in a cohort sampled during active COVID-19. The sample was peripheral blood. The CDR3 loop reads CASSIDRAVDKNIQYF. CDR3 bases: TGTGCCAGCAGCATCGACAGGGCGGTGGACAAAAACATTCAGTACTTC. Using reference TRBV11-2 and TRBJ2-4 for the parts outside the CDR3, the full variable domain is EAGVAQSPRYKIIEKRQSVAFWCNPISGHATLYWYQQILGQGPKLLIQFQNNGVVDDSQLPKDRFSAERLKGVDSTLKIQPAKLEDSAVYLCASSIDRAVDKNIQYFGAGTRLSVL.